This T cell receptor (beta chain) derives from a study of T-cell reconstitution after alpha-beta-depleted transplantation in children. Germline-derived CDR1 and CDR2 are ENHRY and SYGVKD. V lost 3 bases and J lost 6, with 8 bases in between. The CDR3 consists of 12 residues. This sample's TCRbeta library carried unique molecular identifier barcodes. Each CDR3 protein gets one entry after TCRdb re-called the PCR reads with MiXCR. The sample contains hundreds of thousands of distinct CDR3 sequences, 9.9% of which appear only once. This clonotype was seen many times. The chain links TRBV10-3 to TRBJ1-2; D gene uncertain. This TCR came from a human donor who donated a stem cell graft to a child with SCID. Material: PBMCs from the stem cell graft donor, obtained from the stem cell graft. CDR3 nucleotide sequence: TGTGCCATCAGTGATCCCCCAAATGGCTACACCTTC. Its protein is CAISDPPNGYTF.